These 28 T cell receptor beta chains came from one sample sequenced in a study of blood T cells in healthy people across ages. PCR was performed a second time for roughly 7 to 11 cycles using a sample-barcoded 5' primer and a J-beta primer mix. TCRdb reprocessed the 5' RACE reads via MiXCR and lists one record per CDR3 protein. Here the sample spans about 720,000 distinct CDR3 sequences, approximately 25% being singletons. These data were likewise used in another study, on T cells of mothers and their children.

Sequencing was done on a sample of blood. Receptors were obtained from a boy aged 5-17 years in good health.

A few counts support this clonotype. The V gene is TRBV12-3 or TRBV12-4, the J gene TRBJ2-7; TRBD2 matches at 8 bases. V shed 7 bases and J 5 bases; nucleotides not matched to a gene: 16. The CDR3 loop spans 16 amino acids. As DNA, the CDR3 is TGTGCCAGCACCCCATCGGTTGGACTAGCTAACCACGAGCAGTACTTC. Amino acid sequence: CASTPSVGLANHEQYF.

There are a few counts of this clonotype. The chain uses TRBV5-1 and TRBJ2-1; 7 positions agree with TRBD1. The DNA end lines up better with TRBJ2-7; the J call may be wrong. The CDR3 length is 12 residues. The germline V gene encodes CDR1 SGHRS and CDR2 YFSETQ. The CDR3 here is CASSRIQGEQYF. DNA of the CDR3: TGCGCCAGCAGCAGAATACAGGGGGAGCAGTACTTC.

V usage is TRBV28 and J usage is TRBJ2-3, with 7 bases lining up with TRBD2. Germline-derived CDR1 and CDR2 are MDHEN and SYDVKM. The CDR3 is 21 residues long. V shed 6 bases and J 0 bases; nucleotides not matched to a gene: 24. CDR3 residues: CASSLDEPGEGRWASTDTQYF. In DNA form, the CDR3 reads TGTGCCAGCAGCTTAGATGAGCCTGGGGAGGGGCGGTGGGCTAGCACAGATACGCAGTATTTT.

This clonotype was recorded many times. J is TRBJ2-7 and V is TRBV25-1; 11 bases align to TRBD1. The V segment lost 2 bases and the J segment 4 bases; nucleotides outside the gene matches: 4. In germline, CDR1 is MGHDK, CDR2 SYGVNS. The CDR3 length is 15 residues. CDR3 in DNA: TGTGCCAGCAGTGAAACTGGGACAGGGGGATACGAGCAGTACTTC. Protein sequence: CASSETGTGGYEQYF.

In this sample, this clonotype turned up a few times. This chain links TRBV28 with TRBJ2-5; D is possibly TRBD1 (7 bases). The germline CDR1 and CDR2 sequences are MDHEN and SYDVKM. Trimming cost V 10 bases and J 7 bases, with 19 bases left between them. The CDR3 has 13 residues. The DNA for the CDR3 is TGTGCCACCGGTCAGGGGGGCGGCGGGACCCAGTACTTC. It codes for CATGQGGGGTQYF.

This chain connects TRBV29-1 to TRBJ2-7; D may be TRBD1 (5 bases). The CDR3 covers 12 residues. The ends were cut back, 1 base at V and 5 bases at J, with 9 bases in the middle. Germline V gene sequence: CDR1 SQVTM, CDR2 ANQGSEA. The CDR3: CSVEGGAHEQYF. The DNA for the CDR3 is TGCAGCGTTGAAGGTGGGGCCCACGAGCAGTACTTC.

This clonotype appeared a single time. The chain employs TRBV9 and TRBJ1-2, with 7 bases identical to TRBD1. CDR3 size: 13 residues. Germline V gene sequence: CDR1 SGDLS, CDR2 YYNGEE. Trimming cost V 0 bases and J 8 bases; bases outside gene matches: 4. The CDR3 DNA follows: TGTGCCAGCAGCGTAGAGGGGGCTGGGGGCTACACCTTC. Its translation: CASSVEGAGGYTF. The full variable domain, with the rest looked up from reference TRBV9 and TRBJ1-2, is DSGVTQTPKHLITATGQRVTLRCSPRSGDLSVYWYQQSLDQGLQFLIQYYNGEERAKGNILERFSAQQFPDLHSELNLSSLELGDSALYFCASSVEGAGGYTFGSGTRLTVV.

This clonotype was recorded a few times. The genes are TRBV11-1 and TRBJ1-4, with D unresolved. Germline assignment: CDR1 SGHAT and CDR2 FQDESV (reference sequence). V lost 5 bases and J lost 8, with 15 bases in between. This CDR3 has 14 residues. In nucleotides, the CDR3 is TGTGCCAGCAGCCCCGGTAGACTCGGCGAAAAACTGTTTTTT. Translation gives CASSPGRLGEKLFF.

This clonotype was picked up one time. This CDR3 reads CSARTHRGKYGYTF. The DNA of the CDR3 is TGCAGTGCTAGAACCCACAGGGGGAAGTATGGCTACACCTTC. V and J are TRBV20-1 and TRBJ1-2; 8 nucleotides agree with TRBD1. Per germline, CDR1 DFQATT and CDR2 SNEGSKA (reference sequence). The CDR3 is 14 residues long. Trimming removed 2 bases from V and 5 bases from J; junction bases left unmatched: 7.

V is TRBV6-5 and J is TRBJ2-7; 10 bases map to TRBD1. The CDR3 runs to 16 residues. From germline, CDR1 is MNHEY and CDR2 SVGAGI. V shed 0 bases and J 3 bases; nucleotides not matched to a gene: 5. The chain's CDR3 is CASSYSIWDRGYEQYF. The CDR3, as DNA: TGTGCCAGCAGTTACTCGATCTGGGACAGGGGCTACGAGCAGTACTTC.

The genes are TRBV19 and TRBJ2-1; D not certain. This CDR3 has 12 amino acids. Germline CDR1 and CDR2: LNHDA and SQIVND (reference sequence). The germline V and J ends were trimmed by 7 bases and 4 bases, with 8 bases remaining between them. CDR3 DNA: TGTGCCAGTATGGGGTTATACAATGAGCAGTTCTTC. Translating gives CASMGLYNEQFF.

The table lists this clonotype with a few counts. The chain joins TRBV28 to TRBJ2-5; TRBD1 aligns across 7 bases. The end of the DNA is better explained by TRBJ2-7, so the J call may be wrong. Per germline, CDR1 MDHEN and CDR2 SYDVKM. CDR3 length: 16 residues. The CDR3 reads CASSFSWAGGSYEQYF. The CDR3 bases are TGTGCCAGCAGTTTCAGCTGGGCAGGGGGATCCTACGAGCAGTACTTC.

This chain joins TRBV5-1 and TRBJ2-1; weak D call: TRBD2 (5 bases). Trimming stripped 0 bases from V and 15 bases from J, with 16 bases between. The CDR3 covers 13 residues. Germline V gene sequence: CDR1 SGHRS, CDR2 YFSETQ. The CDR3 loop is CASSLGGEGDTFF. CDR3 nucleotides: TGCGCCAGCAGCTTGGGAGGTGAGGGCGACACGTTCTTC. The full variable domain, its missing parts supplied by reference TRBV5-1 and TRBJ2-1, is KAGVTQTPRYLIKTRGQQVTLSCSPISGHRSVSWYQQTPGQGLQFLFEYFSETQRNKGNFPGRFSGRQFSNSRSEMNVSTLELGDSALYLCASSLGGEGDTFFGPGTRLTVL.

In this sample, this clonotype turned up once. This rearrangement joins TRBV4-1 to TRBJ2-5, with D perhaps matching TRBD2 (6 bases). This CDR3 contains 15 residues. The ends were cut back, 0 bases at V and 5 bases at J, with 13 bases in the middle. Germline CDR1 and CDR2: MGHRA and YSYEKL. The CDR3 region has the DNA TGCGCCAGCAGCCAAGATTCGGGGGTACGGGAGACCCAGTACTTC. This encodes CASSQDSGVRETQYF.

The chain links TRBV10-3 to TRBJ2-5, with 7 bases fitting TRBD2. Judging by the DNA end, TRBJ2-1 fits better; the J call may be wrong. The CDR3 has 14 residues. The V gene's germline CDR1 is ENHRY and CDR2 SYGVKD. The CDR3 bases are TGTGCCATCAGCGCCTCCGGGACTAATAATGAGCAGTTCTTC. Amino acid sequence: CAISASGTNNEQFF.

There are a few counts of this clonotype. J is TRBJ1-1 and V is TRBV12-3 or TRBV12-4; D is uncertain. V gave up 3 bases and J gave up 6 bases, with 14 bases separating them. This CDR3 contains 14 residues. CDR3 nucleotides: TGTGCCAGCAGTTTGTACTCCCAGACTTCTGAAGCTTTCTTT. Translated, it gives CASSLYSQTSEAFF.

This clonotype was detected a few times. CDR3 loop: CSAGPGQVYEQYF. In nucleotides, the CDR3 is TGCAGTGCTGGGCCAGGTCAGGTCTACGAGCAGTACTTC. The chain links TRBV20-1 to TRBJ2-5; D is uncertain. The closer fit of TRBJ2-7 to the DNA end suggests the J call may be wrong. CDR3 length: 13 residues. The germline V gene encodes CDR1 DFQATT and CDR2 SNEGSKA (reference sequence).

This clonotype was counted only a few times. Because the CDR3 is missing its conserved closing phenylalanine or tryptophan, this is likely a read error. The CDR3: CASSTGQGVFWGQYL. DNA of the CDR3: TGTGCCAGCAGTACCGGACAGGGGGTCTTTTGGGGGCAGTACCTC. The V call is TRBV28, the J call TRBJ2-7; TRBD1 aligns across 10 bases. V was clipped by 5 bases and J by 9 bases; unmatched bases: 13. CDR3 size: 15 residues. In germline, CDR1 is MDHEN, CDR2 SYDVKM.

This clonotype has just a few counts. The V call is TRBV4-3, the J call TRBJ2-6; 10 bases agree with TRBD1. J was trimmed by 2 bases and V by 0 bases; bases with no gene match: 10. This CDR3 is built from 20 residues. Germline V gene sequence: CDR1 LGHNA, CDR2 YSLEER. CDR3 in DNA: TGCGCCAGCAGCCAAGATCTTGTGAGGACAGGGGGGACTGGGGCCAACGTCCTGACTTTC. This gives the protein CASSQDLVRTGGTGANVLTF.

This clonotype has just a few counts. This chain links TRBV29-1 with TRBJ2-5; no definite D call. The V gene lost 3 bases and the J gene lost 7 bases, with 12 bases spanning the gap. The CDR3 extends over 12 amino acids. Germline V CDR1 and CDR2: SQVTM, ANQGSEA. In DNA, the CDR3 is TGCAGCGTTGAGAAGGGTTTAGGGACCCAGTACTTC. Translating it yields CSVEKGLGTQYF.

This clonotype turned up a few times. This chain connects TRBV24-1 to TRBJ2-5; perhaps TRBD1 as D (5 bases). With 1 base removed from V and 2 bases from J, the gap between germline ends came to 13 bases. Germline-derived CDR1 and CDR2 are KGHDR and SFDVKD. The CDR3 consists of 16 residues. The CDR3 spells CATSDFGRVGQETQYF. CDR3 coding DNA: TGTGCCACCAGTGATTTTGGCAGGGTGGGACAAGAGACCCAGTACTTC.

There are a few counts of this clonotype. The chain uses TRBV29-1 and TRBJ2-7; D is possibly TRBD2 (5 bases). V was shortened by 2 bases and J by 4 bases, with 12 bases between the two germline ends. There are 13 residues in the CDR3. Germline CDR1 SQVTM, CDR2 ANQGSEA. The CDR3 nucleotides are TGCAGCGTTGAATATTTAGAGGGTTACGAGCAGTACTTC. Its protein is CSVEYLEGYEQYF.

This clonotype was seen more than once but under ten times. The chain combines TRBV12-3 or TRBV12-4 with TRBJ1-2; D gene uncertain. Trimming left V 6 bases short and J 6 bases short, with 11 bases between. This CDR3 is built from 12 residues. This chain's CDR3 is CASRTRADGYTF. In nucleotides, the CDR3 is TGTGCCAGCAGAACTAGGGCTGATGGCTACACCTTC.

This clonotype was observed a few times. The chain links TRBV6-6 to TRBJ2-3; TRBD2 aligns across 7 bases. CDR1 is MNHNY, CDR2 SVGAGI, per germline (reference sequence). There are 14 residues in the CDR3. V lost 8 bases, J lost 0 bases, and 5 bases stayed unmatched. CDR3: CASWDYSSTDTQYF. Here the CDR3 DNA reads TGTGCCAGCTGGGACTACTCTAGCACAGATACGCAGTATTTT.

In this sample, this clonotype turned up a few times. This rearrangement joins TRBV7-2 to TRBJ2-7, with TRBD2 identical over 12 bases. The J call is doubtful: the DNA matches TRBJ2-5 better. CDR3 length: 18 amino acids. Germline V gene lookup returns CDR1 SGHTA and CDR2 FQGNSA. CDR3 nucleotide sequence: TGTGCCAGCAGCCTCGTTAAACTAGCGGGAGGACACCAAGAGACCCAGTACTTC. It encodes CASSLVKLAGGHQETQYF.

This clonotype has only a few counts. The CDR3 protein is CSARGSGTPNSPLHF. DNA of the CDR3: TGCAGTGCTAGGGGGAGCGGGACTCCTAATTCACCCCTCCACTTT. The chain employs TRBV20-1 and TRBJ1-6, with a possible D match to TRBD1 (5 bases). Germline CDR1 and CDR2: DFQATT and SNEGSKA (reference sequence). The CDR3 consists of 15 residues. V gave up 3 bases and J gave up 6 bases, with 15 bases separating them.

This clonotype occurred a few times. The rearrangement uses TRBV13 and TRBJ1-1; a possible D gene is TRBD1 (6 bases). Deletions cut 0 bases from V and 6 bases from J, with 14 bases between. The V gene's germline CDR1 is PRHDT and CDR2 FYEKMQ (reference sequence). This CDR3 region has 15 residues. CDR3 bases: TGTGCCAGCAGCTTAGGCGGCCCAGGGGACCCTGAAGCTTTCTTT. Translation: CASSLGGPGDPEAFF.

This chain links TRBV6-4 with TRBJ1-2, with D unclear. V was trimmed by 10 bases and J by 8 bases, leaving 20 bases between them. This CDR3 is 13 amino acids long. The V gene's germline CDR1 is MRHNA and CDR2 SNTAGT. The CDR3 nucleotides are TGTGCCAACACCATGAGGTTCAGGTGCGGCTACACCTTC. Translation: CANTMRFRCGYTF.